The clone carrying this T cell receptor beta chain was seen more than once but under ten times. Its antigen remains unknown. Obtained from alopecia areata patients were lesional scalp punch biopsies along with peripheral blood. V gave up 4 bases and J gave up 1 base, with 4 bases separating them. Germline CDR1 is SQVTM and CDR2 is ANQGSEA. The CDR3 has 11 residues. It was cDNA, reverse transcribed from extracted RNA, that served as the sequencing template. Sequenced by immunoSEQ multiplex PCR; TCRdb stores in-frame clones only, minus some. This table has approximately 130,000 clones, around 50% appearing once. This sample was taken from a study of CD8+ T cells in alopecia areata. Study-wide findings and caveats: Mice gave a clearer picture of TCR sharing than patients did, possibly for HLA-related reasons.

The source is a human donor with alopecia areata. The sample was NKG2D-low CD8+ T cells sorted from blood. The J gene is TRBJ2-5, the V gene TRBV29-1; D remains unclear. The DNA of the CDR3 is TGCAGCGTTGGGGTCCAAGAGACCCAGTACTTC. Protein sequence: CSVGVQETQYF.